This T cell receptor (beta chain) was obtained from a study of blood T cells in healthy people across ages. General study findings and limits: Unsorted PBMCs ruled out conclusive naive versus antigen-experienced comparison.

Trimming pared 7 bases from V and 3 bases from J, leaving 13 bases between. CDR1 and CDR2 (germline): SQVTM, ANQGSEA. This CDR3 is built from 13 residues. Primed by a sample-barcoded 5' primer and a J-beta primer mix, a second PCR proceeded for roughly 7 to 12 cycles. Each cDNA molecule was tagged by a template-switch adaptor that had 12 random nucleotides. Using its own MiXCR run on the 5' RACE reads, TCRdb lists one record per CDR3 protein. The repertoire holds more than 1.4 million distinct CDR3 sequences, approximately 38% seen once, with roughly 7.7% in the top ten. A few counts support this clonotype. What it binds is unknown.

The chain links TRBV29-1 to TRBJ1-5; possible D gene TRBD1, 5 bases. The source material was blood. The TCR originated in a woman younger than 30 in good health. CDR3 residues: CSAAQGPNQPQHF. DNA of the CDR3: TGCAGCGCGGCCCAGGGCCCCAATCAGCCCCAGCATTTT.